The sequence of this T cell receptor (beta chain) was determined in a study of T cells after yellow fever vaccination. Study context: The SMART-Seq v4 Ultra Low Input method served to prepare the low-cell-number fractions.

Study-wide results and caveats: The study re-detected most primary-vaccination clones after the booster (approximately 96% CD4, roughly 85% CD8). Sorted repertoires could include abundant contaminating clonotypes from bulk cells. The CD4 and CD8 compartments had a small share of their clonotypes in common.

Comments on this clonotype: Its antigen is currently unknown.

From germline, CDR1 is SQVTM and CDR2 ANQGSEA. The CDR3 runs to 14 residues. With 7 bases removed from V and 3 bases from J, the gap between germline ends came to 15 bases. TCRdb reprocessed the 5' RACE reads via MiXCR and lists one record per CDR3 protein. The repertoire consists of 300,000 or so distinct CDR3 sequences, with around 8.1% occurring once and the leading ten covering approximately 16%. Specimen: PBMCs, collected about 49 days after the first yellow fever vaccination. The gene calls are TRBV29-1 and TRBJ1-4; D not certain. This TCR derives from a young man who received the YFV17D yellow fever vaccine. The CDR3 is CSASYGSSNEKLFF. The CDR3 DNA reads as TGCAGCGCCTCGTATGGTTCTTCTAATGAAAAACTGTTTTTT.